The 22 T cell receptor delta chains given below trace back to one sample, sequenced in a study of γδ T cells in repeated Plasmodium falciparum infection (dated by TCRdb to the early 2020s). For bulk TCR repertoire analysis, Vgamma9/Vdelta2+ and Vdelta2-negative gammadelta T cell populations were flow-sorted out of peripheral blood mononuclear cells. The library was obtained by multiplex PCR. The reads were generated on an Illumina MiSeq. For TCRdb, the public reads were processed anew by CATT, and duplicate DNA sequences were folded into one row. The sample table holds roughly 86,000 delta-chain clones, of which under 1.5% were seen once. Of the sample, under 9.5% is held by the ten largest clones. Material for sequencing was gamma-delta T cells from blood. These receptors all stem from a pool of human donors (malaria-infected and uninfected, not separated).

For this clone: The protein TCRdb gives is from a much larger clone and does not agree with this DNA's translation at residue 3, likely a read error; the protein shown here comes from the DNA. This rearrangement joins TRDV2 to TRDJ1, with 8 bases identical to TRDD3. In the absence of a J gene in TCRdb, the DNA was matched to germline to assign it here. The CDR3 covers 14 residues. Germline CDR1 is GEAIGNYY and CDR2 is EKD. CDR3 bases: TGTGCCCGTGACATCGGGGGATATGTCGATAAACTCATCTTT. Translating gives CARDIGGYVDKLIF.

In its sample, this clone was seen a few times. TCRdb has a much larger clone's protein, which differs at residue 17 from the translation of this DNA, likely because of a read error; what is shown is the protein translated from the DNA. The chain has TRDV1 and TRDJ1; 13 bases agree with TRDD3. TCRdb supplies no J gene; here it was assigned by aligning the nucleotide sequence to germline. The CDR3 loop spans 22 amino acids. Looked up from germline, CDR1 is TSWWSYY and CDR2 is QGS. V lost 4 bases and J lost 3; bases outside the gene matches: 23. Written as DNA, the CDR3 is TGTGCTCTTGGGGTACCCTTCCTCTCGATCAGTTACTGGGGGATACGGGCCGATAAACTCATCTTT. Encoded protein: CALGVPFLSISYWGIRADKLIF.

Details on this clone: This DNA translates differently at residue 11 from the TCRdb protein, which is that of a much larger clone; a read error is likely, and the protein shown is the DNA's own translation. The V call is TRDV1, the J call TRDJ1; D not certain. Assignment of the J gene here rests on matching the DNA to germline, because TCRdb gives none. Trimming removed 4 bases at V and 0 bases at J, with 24 bases between. Germline-derived CDR1 and CDR2 are TSWWSYY and QGS. The CDR3 loop spans 19 amino acids. CDR3 amino acids: CALGGRLPIVPGHTDKLIF. In DNA form, the CDR3 reads TGTGCTCTTGGGGGGAGACTCCCCATCGTACCGGGACACACCGATAAACTCATCTTT.

About this clone itself: TCRdb's listed protein matches a much larger clone and diverges from this DNA's translation at residue 14, likely through a read error; the protein shown comes from the DNA. V gene TRDV1 combines with J gene TRDJ1; no firm D call. Germline V lookup: CDR1 TSWWSYY, CDR2 QGS. The CDR3 is made up of 16 amino acids. The CDR3 DNA follows: TGTGCTCTTGGGGCAACCTCGCCTATAGACCCCGATAAAGTCATCTTT. Translated: CALGATSPIDPDKVIF.

This clone has just a few counts. One base separates it from a far larger clone, so it is likely a read error. This sample also contains other DNA sequences that code for the same CDR3. The chain combines TRDV3 with TRDJ1, with D possibly TRDD3 on 5 matching bases. The J gene, not given by TCRdb, was assigned here from a germline match of the nucleotide sequence. Germline CDR1 is TVYSNPD and CDR2 is GDNSRS (reference sequence). V was clipped by 4 bases and J by 1 base, with 19 bases between them. There are 15 residues in the CDR3. The CDR3: CASYRNRGGTDKLIF. As DNA, the CDR3 is TGTGCCTCCTATCGGAACCGGGGAGGCACCGATAAACTCATCTTT.

This clone came up a few times. The TCRdb record carries a much larger clone's protein, which differs from this DNA's translation at residue 18; a read error is the likely cause, and the protein listed here is the DNA translation. The chain has TRDV1 and TRDJ1; 9 bases agree with TRDD2. CDR3 length: 22 residues. CDR1 and CDR2 from the germline V gene are TSWWSYY and QGS. The CDR3 bases are TGTGCTCTTGGGGAACTGCATACCACCCGCCTTCCTACTTTCAGTTTTACCGGTAAACTCATCTTT. Translating it yields CALGELHTTRLPTFSFTGKLIF.

This clone occurred a few times. The protein held in TCRdb is that of a much larger clone and does not match this DNA's translation at residues 3 and 8, likely because of a read error; the protein shown is translated from the DNA. The chain couples TRDV2 to TRDJ1; D possibly corresponds to TRDD3 (6 bases). Per the germline V gene, CDR1 is GEAIGNYY and CDR2 is EKD. The CDR3 has 15 residues. Here the CDR3 reads CAFDGAGAHTDKLIF. CDR3 nucleotide sequence: TGTGCCTTTGACGGGGCTGGGGCACACACCGATAAACTCATCTTT.

Comment on this clone: The protein that TCRdb holds for this DNA derives from a much larger clone and differs from the translated DNA at residue 7, which likely indicates a read error; the protein shown here is translated from the DNA. V usage is TRDV2 and J usage is TRDJ1; TRDD3 matches at 13 bases. No J gene was available from TCRdb, and it was assigned here by a germline match of the DNA. The V and J ends lost 0 bases and 0 bases, in that order; junction bases with no gene match: 9. This CDR3 comprises 19 residues. CDR1 and CDR2 (germline): GEAIGNYY, EKD. This CDR3 is CACDTLALGDTRDTDKLIF. CDR3 bases: TGTGCCTGTGACACCTTAGCACTGGGGGATACGCGGGACACCGATAAACTCATCTTT.

This clone was counted between two and nine times. A read error is the likely source, as a far larger clone sits one nucleotide away. In the same sample, other DNA sequences code for this CDR3. The chain links TRDV2 to TRDJ1; 7 bases match TRDD3. TCRdb does not report a J gene; here it was assigned by matching the DNA to germline references. The germline V gene encodes CDR1 GEAIGNYY and CDR2 EKD. CDR3 length: 16 residues. CDR3: CACDTVGGRRTDKLIF. CDR3 in DNA: TGTGCCTGCGACACCGTTGGGGGACGGAGGACCGATAAACTCATCTTT.

This clone was recorded at least ten times. It is likely a read error: a sequence one base away is far more abundant. At the DNA level, this CDR3 is encoded by other sequences in the same sample as well. This rearrangement joins TRDV1 to TRDJ2; 8 bases are a match to TRDD3. The J gene was missing in TCRdb and was found by matching the end of the DNA to germline. The CDR3 has 20 amino acids. After removal of 3 bases from V and 2 bases from J, the junction contained 17 bases not matched to a gene. Germline CDR1 and CDR2: TSWWSYY and QGS. For the CDR3, the DNA is TGTGCTCTTGGGGAGCTAGCCCTACTAGGTGGGGGATGGTTGACAGCACAACTCTTCTTT. This codes for CALGELALLGGGWLTAQLFF.

This clone came up a few times. A read error likely explains why the TCRdb protein, taken from a much larger clone, differs from this DNA's translation at residue 11; the protein shown is translated from the DNA. CDR3 sequence reads: CACDKLMGDTRTNWDTRQMFF. The CDR3 coding sequence is TGTGCCTGTGACAAGTTGATGGGGGATACCAGAACGAACTGGGACACCCGACAGATGTTTTTC. This rearrangement joins TRDV2 to TRDJ3; 10 nucleotides line up with TRDD3. The J gene, missing from TCRdb, was assigned here through DNA to germline matching. The CDR3 consists of 21 residues. Germline lookup yields CDR1 GEAIGNYY and CDR2 EKD. V lost 2 bases to trimming and J lost 3 bases; unmatched junction nucleotides: 15.

In the case of this clone: A far larger clone lies a single base away; this is likely a read error. The identical CDR3 is also encoded by other nucleotide sequences in the sample. V gene TRDV1 combines with J gene TRDJ1; no clear D gene. As TCRdb names no J gene, one was assigned here on the basis of a DNA match to germline. This CDR3 is 16 amino acids long. The germline gives CDR1 TSWWSYY, CDR2 QGS. V was clipped by 0 bases and J by 2 bases, with 13 bases between them. The CDR3 region is CALGELDPLYTDKLIF. CDR3 coding DNA: TGTGCTCTTGGGGAACTGGACCCATTGTATACCGATAAACTCATCTTT.

The table lists this clone with many counts. The protein recorded in TCRdb matches a much larger clone and deviates from this DNA's translation at residue 13, suggesting a read error; the protein here is obtained by translating the DNA. The chain is built from TRDV2 and TRDJ1; TRDD3 matches 7 bases. Trimming cost V 0 bases and J 3 bases; bases outside gene matches: 15. This CDR3 comprises 18 residues. The germline V gene has CDR1 GEAIGNYY and CDR2 EKD. CDR3 in amino acids: CACDTVPLRIRDADKLIF. The CDR3 coding sequence is TGTGCCTGTGACACCGTTCCTCTTCGGATACGGGACGCCGATAAACTCATCTTT.

With respect to this clone: TCRdb attributes to this sequence the protein of a much larger clone, which differs from the DNA translation at residue 19; a read error is likely, and the protein displayed is translated from the DNA. The gene calls are TRDV1 and TRDJ1, with 13 nucleotides matching TRDD3. The J gene, missing from TCRdb, was assigned here through DNA to germline matching. CDR1 is TSWWSYY, CDR2 QGS, per germline. The CDR3 sequence is 26 residues long. V lost 0 bases, J lost 4 bases, and 32 bases stayed unmatched. The DNA of the CDR3 is TGTGCTCTTGGGGAACTAAAAAGGTTCCCCCAAAAGGCGTACTGGGGGATACGGAGAAGGGTCGATAAACTCATCTTT. This encodes CALGELKRFPQKAYWGIRRRVDKLIF.

Notes on this clone: A far larger clone lies a single base away; this is likely a read error. The DNA is left out, because the CDR3 cannot be placed on it with certainty; the CDR3 is given as TCRdb lists it. V gene assignment gives TRDV2, but the J gene was left uncalled; TRDD3 is the table's D call, not checked against the DNA. A total of 18 residues make up the CDR3, ends included. Germline CDR1 and CDR2: GEAIGNYY and EKD. The CDR3 loop is CACVSVAGGSSQTDKLIF.

This clone was recorded a few times. A far larger clone differs by one base, so this is likely a read error. The sample has other DNA sequences that encode this CDR3 too. The chain couples TRDV2 to TRDJ1; 11 bases are shared with TRDD3. The J gene is absent in TCRdb and was assigned here via DNA matching to germline. The germline gives CDR1 GEAIGNYY, CDR2 EKD. With V trimmed by 4 bases and J by 3 bases, 9 bases remained unmatched. The CDR3 has 16 amino acids. The CDR3 DNA reads as TGTGCCTGTGATACGATCTATGGGGGATACGCCGATAAACTCATCTTT. It codes for CACDTIYGGYADKLIF.

Details on this clone: Translating this DNA gives a protein that differs at residue 10 from the TCRdb one, which belongs to a much larger clone; a read error is likely, and the protein shown is this translation. The rearrangement links TRDV1 to TRDJ1; the match to TRDD3 covers 10 bases. CDR3 length: 26 residues. With 4 bases clipped from V and 0 bases from J, the junction kept 35 bases outside the gene matches. Germline loops: CDR1 TSWWSYY, CDR2 QGS. This chain's CDR3 is CALGATPSWPSTGGFHRFYHTDKLIF. The CDR3 DNA follows: TGTGCTCTTGGGGCCACGCCTTCTTGGCCATCAACTGGGGGATTTCATCGATTTTATCACACCGATAAACTCATCTTT.

The table lists this clone with a few counts. The chain is built from TRDV1 and TRDJ2, with TRDD3 matching over 7 bases. As TCRdb names no J gene, one was assigned here on the basis of a DNA match to germline. There are 20 residues in the CDR3. Germline V gene sequence: CDR1 TSWWSYY, CDR2 QGS. V dropped 3 bases and J dropped 7; count of bases not matched to a gene: 23. The CDR3 region is CALGDHRLPTYWGHRAQLFF. In nucleotides, the CDR3 is TGTGCTCTTGGGGACCACAGACTACCTACCTACTGGGGTCACCGAGCACAACTCTTCTTT.

In this sample, this clone turned up a few times. The chain carries TRDV1 and TRDJ1; 8 nucleotides align to TRDD3. The J gene was missing in TCRdb and was found by matching the end of the DNA to germline. With 2 bases clipped from V and 0 bases from J, the junction kept 23 bases outside the gene matches. The CDR3 runs to 22 residues. Germline lookup yields CDR1 TSWWSYY and CDR2 QGS. CDR3: CALGEWGIISAFPREYTDKLIF. CDR3 nucleotides: TGTGCTCTTGGGGAATGGGGGATTATTTCGGCCTTCCCGAGGGAGTACACCGATAAACTCATCTTT.

Notes on this clone: The protein TCRdb lists belongs to a much larger clone and differs from this DNA's translation at residue 12, which points to a read error; the protein shown is made from the DNA. The CDR3 is CACDDWGLTAQPFF. The CDR3 coding sequence is TGTGCCTGTGACGACTGGGGGTTGACAGCACAACCCTTCTTT. No J gene was named, though the V gene is TRDV2; the table's D gene call, TRDD3, was not cross checked with the DNA. The CDR3 runs 14 residues. CDR1 and CDR2 (germline): GEAIGNYY, EKD.

This clone was counted many times. TCRdb's protein, taken from a much larger clone, differs from this DNA's translation at residue 15, likely owing to a read error; the protein displayed comes from the DNA. The gene calls are TRDV2 and TRDJ1; no reliable D call. Germline loops: CDR1 GEAIGNYY, CDR2 EKD. This CDR3 is built from 17 residues. CDR3 DNA sequence: TGTGCCTGTGACACCGTCGATAAAGGTACACACACCGATAAATTCATCTTT. It specifies CACDTVDKGTHTDKFIF.

This clone was observed a few times. A far larger clone is just one base off, so this is likely a read error. Distinct nucleotide sequences in the sample also encode this CDR3. The V call is TRDV2, the J call TRDJ1, with a tentative D call TRDD2 (5 bases). Germline CDR1 GEAIGNYY, CDR2 EKD. The CDR3 is made up of 14 amino acids. Trimming stripped 0 bases from V and 8 bases from J, with 15 bases between. CDR3 nucleotide sequence: TGTGCCTGTGACACCGGAGGTTCCTCAGAGAAACTCATCTTT. Translation gives CACDTGGSSEKLIF.